Listed below are T cell receptor beta chains from one sample, sequenced in a study of blood T cells in healthy people across ages. TCRdb reprocessed the 5' RACE reads with MiXCR, giving one entry per CDR3 protein. Found here are roughly 1.4 million distinct CDR3 sequences, approximately 60% of them singletons; the top ten hold 6.5% to 8%. Sequencing input: blood. Receptors originate from a man aged 18 to 30 in good health. The CDR3 runs from the conserved cysteine through the conserved F or W. D genes are given only for firm matches. The size of a clone is reported for some rows only, either as once, few or many, or as a class for expanded clones.

V	D	size	CDR3
TRBV5-1	NA	once	CASSPRTHSPLHF
TRBV6-2/TRBV6-3	NA	NA	CASRSSGPYNEQFF
TRBV12-3/TRBV12-4	TRBD1	NA	CASRRSGQADYGYTF
TRBV4-3	NA	NA	CASSQVGPGMVFEQYF
TRBV29-1	NA	few	CSVPVGTATDTQYF
TRBV5-1	NA	NA	CASSADGWDYGYTF
TRBV6-4	NA	NA	CASPDRWAYEQYF
TRBV20-1	NA	NA	CSASGGGGFSPLHF
TRBV5-4	NA	NA	CASSPPGPSYNEQFF
TRBV6-1	TRBD1	NA	CASRALDRGWAGANVLTF
TRBV20-1	TRBD2	NA	CSARTLAVQETQYF
TRBV5-1	TRBD1	NA	CASNSDRAGEQFF
TRBV24-1	NA	NA	CATMVNTGELFF
TRBV14	TRBD1	NA	CASSQDYGGRGLADTQYF
TRBV7-8	NA	NA	CASSLSWSEEDTDTQYF
TRBV10-1	TRBD2	NA	CATRPAGGQETQYF
TRBV4-1	NA	NA	CASSQDWEEQYF
TRBV15	NA	NA	CATSSTTSFDGFEKLFF
TRBV4-1	TRBD2	NA	CASSQEGAGGLMTDTQYF
TRBV20-1	TRBD1	NA	CSASGQGGHPYGYTF
TRBV27	TRBD1	NA	CASRHGTGRAEAFF
TRBV27	TRBD2	NA	CASSPTSGAEQYF
TRBV5-1	NA	NA	CASSRGASEQFF
TRBV6-2/TRBV6-3	NA	NA	CASSSWGGQPQHF
TRBV3-1	NA	few	CASSQEHQAFF
TRBV15	NA	NA	CATSRDRRGETEAFF
TRBV9	NA	NA	CASSGKQGSNQPQHF
TRBV5-1	NA	many	CASSLEGTDTQYF
TRBV11-2	NA	NA	CASSPHPRGPYEQYF